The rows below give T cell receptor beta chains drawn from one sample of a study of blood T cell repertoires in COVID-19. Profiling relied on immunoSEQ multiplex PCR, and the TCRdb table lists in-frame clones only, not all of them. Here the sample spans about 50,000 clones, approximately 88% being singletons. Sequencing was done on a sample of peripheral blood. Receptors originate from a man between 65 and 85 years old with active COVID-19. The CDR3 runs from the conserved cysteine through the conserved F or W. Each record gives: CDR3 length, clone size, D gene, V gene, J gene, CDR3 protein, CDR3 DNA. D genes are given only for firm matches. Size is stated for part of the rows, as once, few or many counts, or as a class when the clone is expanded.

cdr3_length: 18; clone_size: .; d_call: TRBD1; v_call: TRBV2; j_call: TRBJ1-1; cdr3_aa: CASTLLDTGGAENTEAFF; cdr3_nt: TGTGCCAGCACGCTCCTCGACACAGGGGGCGCGGAGAACACTGAAGCTTTCTTT
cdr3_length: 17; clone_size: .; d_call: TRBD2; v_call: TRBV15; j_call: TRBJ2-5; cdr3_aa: CATSRGGLASRQETQYF; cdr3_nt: TGTGCCACCAGCAGAGGGGGACTAGCGAGCCGCCAAGAGACCCAGTACTTC
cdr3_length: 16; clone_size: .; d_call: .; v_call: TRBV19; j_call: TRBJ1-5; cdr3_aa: CASSPQTGIGNQPQHF; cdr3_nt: TGTGCCAGTAGTCCCCAAACAGGGATAGGCAATCAGCCCCAGCATTTT
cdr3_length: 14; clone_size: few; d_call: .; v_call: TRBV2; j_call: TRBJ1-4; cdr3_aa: CASHKQATNEKLFF; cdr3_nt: TGTGCCAGCCATAAACAGGCAACTAATGAAAAACTGTTTTTT
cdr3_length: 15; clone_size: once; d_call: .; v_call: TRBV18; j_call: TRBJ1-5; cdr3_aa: CASSPRQNSNQPQHF; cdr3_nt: TGTGCCAGCTCACCTAGACAGAATAGCAATCAGCCCCAGCATTTT
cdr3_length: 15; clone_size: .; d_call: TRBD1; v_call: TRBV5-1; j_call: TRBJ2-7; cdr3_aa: CASSFRQGEAYEQYF; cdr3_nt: TGCGCCAGCAGTTTTCGACAGGGCGAGGCCTACGAGCAGTACTTC
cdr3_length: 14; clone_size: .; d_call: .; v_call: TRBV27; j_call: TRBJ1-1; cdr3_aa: CASSLGGANTEAFF; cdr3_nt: TGTGCCAGCAGTTTAGGGGGGGCTAACACTGAAGCTTTCTTT
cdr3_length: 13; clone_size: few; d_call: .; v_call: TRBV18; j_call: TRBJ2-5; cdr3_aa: CASSPGRGETQYF; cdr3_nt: TGTGCCAGCTCACCAGGCCGTGGAGAGACCCAGTACTTC
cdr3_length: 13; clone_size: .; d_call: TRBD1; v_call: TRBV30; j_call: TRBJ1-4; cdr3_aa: CAVGTGFNEKLFF; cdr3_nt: TGTGCCGTCGGGACAGGGTTTAATGAAAAACTGTTTTTT
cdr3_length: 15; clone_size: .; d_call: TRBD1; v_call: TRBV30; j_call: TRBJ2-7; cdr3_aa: CAWSPQGQAIYEQYF; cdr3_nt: TGTGCCTGGAGTCCCCAGGGACAGGCGATCTACGAGCAGTACTTC
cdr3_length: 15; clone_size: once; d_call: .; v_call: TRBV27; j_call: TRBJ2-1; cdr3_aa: CASSLSGDPYNEQFF; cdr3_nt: TGTGCCAGCAGTTTATCGGGAGACCCCTACAATGAGCAGTTCTTC
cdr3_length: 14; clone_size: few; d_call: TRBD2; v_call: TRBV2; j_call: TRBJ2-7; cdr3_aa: CASGGLALSYEQYF; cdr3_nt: TGTGCCAGCGGGGGACTAGCGTTATCCTACGAGCAGTACTTC
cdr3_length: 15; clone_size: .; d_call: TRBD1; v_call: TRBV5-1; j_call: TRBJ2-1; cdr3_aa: CASSLEGTVFGEQFF; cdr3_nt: TGCGCCAGCAGCTTGGAAGGGACAGTATTCGGTGAGCAGTTCTTC
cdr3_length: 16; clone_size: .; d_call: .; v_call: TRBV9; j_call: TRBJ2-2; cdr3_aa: CASSVDLRRNTGELFF; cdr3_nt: TGTGCCAGCAGCGTAGATTTGCGGAGGAACACCGGGGAGCTGTTTTTT
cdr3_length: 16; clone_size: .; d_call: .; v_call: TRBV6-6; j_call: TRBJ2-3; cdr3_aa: CASSYFPSESTDTQYF; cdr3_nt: TGTGCCAGCAGTTACTTTCCTAGCGAAAGCACAGATACGCAGTATTTT
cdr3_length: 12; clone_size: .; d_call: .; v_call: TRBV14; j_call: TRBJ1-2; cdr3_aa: CASSRTNYGYTF; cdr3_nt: TGTGCCAGCAGCCGTACTAACTATGGCTACACCTTC
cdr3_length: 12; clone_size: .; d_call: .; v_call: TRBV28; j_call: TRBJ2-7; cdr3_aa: CASSLGTYEQYF; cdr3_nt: TGTGCCAGCAGTTTGGGGACTTACGAGCAGTACTTC
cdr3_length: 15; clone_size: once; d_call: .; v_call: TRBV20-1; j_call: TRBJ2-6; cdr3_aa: CSASTGYSGANVLTF; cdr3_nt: TGCAGTGCTAGTACCGGGTATTCTGGGGCCAACGTCCTGACTTTC
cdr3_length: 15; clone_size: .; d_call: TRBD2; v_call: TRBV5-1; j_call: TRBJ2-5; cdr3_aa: CASSLVGGSGETQYF; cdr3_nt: TGCGCCAGCAGCTTGGTAGGCGGGAGCGGAGAGACCCAGTACTTC
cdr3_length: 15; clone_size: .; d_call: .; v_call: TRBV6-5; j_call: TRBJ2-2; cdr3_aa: CASTTRPNGAGELFF; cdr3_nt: TGTGCCAGCACTACAAGGCCAAACGGGGCCGGGGAGCTGTTTTTT
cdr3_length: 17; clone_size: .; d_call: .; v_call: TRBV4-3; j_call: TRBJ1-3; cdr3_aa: CASSQDFGQPRGNTIYF; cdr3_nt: TGCGCCAGCAGCCAAGACTTCGGACAGCCCCGAGGAAACACCATATATTTT
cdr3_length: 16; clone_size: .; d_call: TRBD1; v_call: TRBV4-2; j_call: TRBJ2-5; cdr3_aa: CASSQGSGQAQETQYF; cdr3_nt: TGTGCCAGCAGCCAAGGATCGGGACAGGCGCAAGAGACCCAGTACTTC
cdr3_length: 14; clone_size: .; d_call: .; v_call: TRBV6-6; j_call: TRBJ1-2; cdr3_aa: CASSSGVPTYGYTF; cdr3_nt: TGTGCCAGCAGTTCAGGGGTCCCTACCTATGGCTACACCTTC
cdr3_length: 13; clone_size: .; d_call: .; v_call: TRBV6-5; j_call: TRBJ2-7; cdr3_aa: CASSYSEFYEQYF; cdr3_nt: TGTGCCAGCAGTTACTCAGAGTTCTACGAGCAGTACTTC
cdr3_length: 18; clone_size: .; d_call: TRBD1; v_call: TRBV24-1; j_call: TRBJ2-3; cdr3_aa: CATSDPPSRQGATDTQYF; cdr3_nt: TGTGCCACCAGTGATCCCCCCTCTCGGCAGGGGGCCACAGATACGCAGTATTTT
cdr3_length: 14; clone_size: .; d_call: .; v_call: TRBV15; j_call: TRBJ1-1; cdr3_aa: CATSRGQSNTEAFF; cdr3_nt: TGTGCCACCAGCAGAGGACAGTCGAACACTGAAGCTTTCTTT
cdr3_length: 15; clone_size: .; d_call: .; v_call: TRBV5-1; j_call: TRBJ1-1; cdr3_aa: CASSLAVQPNTEAFF; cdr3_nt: TGCGCCAGCAGCTTGGCTGTACAGCCGAACACTGAAGCTTTCTTT
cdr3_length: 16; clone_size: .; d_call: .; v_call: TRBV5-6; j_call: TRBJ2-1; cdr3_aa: CASSPIGDGSNNEQFF; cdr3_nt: TGTGCCAGCAGCCCAATCGGGGATGGGAGCAATAATGAGCAGTTCTTC
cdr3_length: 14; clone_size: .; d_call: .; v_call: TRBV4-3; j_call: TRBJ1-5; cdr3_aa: CASSQSLRDQPQHF; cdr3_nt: TGCGCCAGCAGCCAATCCCTACGAGATCAGCCCCAGCATTTT
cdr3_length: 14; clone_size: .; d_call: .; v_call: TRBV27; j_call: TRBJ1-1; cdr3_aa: CASSRGSANTEAFF; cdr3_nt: TGTGCCAGCAGTAGGGGAAGTGCGAACACTGAAGCTTTCTTT
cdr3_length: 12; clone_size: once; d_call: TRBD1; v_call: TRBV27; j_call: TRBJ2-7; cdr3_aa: CASSRQGYEQYF; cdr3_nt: TGTGCCAGCAGCCGACAGGGTTACGAGCAGTACTTC
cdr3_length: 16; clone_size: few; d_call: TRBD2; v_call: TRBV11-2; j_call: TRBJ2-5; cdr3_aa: CASSHTGASGQETQYF; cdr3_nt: TGTGCCAGCAGCCACACGGGTGCTAGCGGGCAAGAGACCCAGTACTTC
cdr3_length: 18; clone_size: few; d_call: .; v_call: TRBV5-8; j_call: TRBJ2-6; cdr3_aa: CASSLEMGVPSGANVLTF; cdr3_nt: TGTGCCAGCAGCTTGGAGATGGGCGTTCCCTCTGGGGCCAACGTCCTGACTTTC
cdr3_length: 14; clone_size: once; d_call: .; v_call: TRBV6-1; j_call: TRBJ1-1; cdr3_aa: CASSEGTANTEAFF; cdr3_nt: TGTGCCAGCAGTGAAGGGACAGCTAACACTGAAGCTTTCTTT
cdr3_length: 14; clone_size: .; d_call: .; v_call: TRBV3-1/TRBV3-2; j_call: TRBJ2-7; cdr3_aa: CASSPRDTNYEQYF; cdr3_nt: TGTGCCAGCAGCCCCCGGGACACCAACTACGAGCAGTACTTC
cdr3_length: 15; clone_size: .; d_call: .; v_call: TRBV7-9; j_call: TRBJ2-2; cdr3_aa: CASSLGGRSTGELFF; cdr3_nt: TGTGCCAGCAGCTTAGGTGGGAGGTCCACCGGGGAGCTGTTTTTT
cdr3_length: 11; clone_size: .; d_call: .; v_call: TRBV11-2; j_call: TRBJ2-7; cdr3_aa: CASSFQYEQYF; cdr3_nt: TGTGCCAGCAGCTTCCAGTACGAGCAGTACTTC
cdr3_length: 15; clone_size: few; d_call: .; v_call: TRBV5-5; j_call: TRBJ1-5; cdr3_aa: CASSHNGDAGQPQHF; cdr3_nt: TGTGCCAGCAGCCATAATGGGGATGCAGGGCAGCCCCAGCATTTT
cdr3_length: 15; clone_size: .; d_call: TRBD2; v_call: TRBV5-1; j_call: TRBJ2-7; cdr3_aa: CASSPSGRASYEQYF; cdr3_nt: TGCGCCAGCAGCCCTAGCGGGAGGGCGAGTTACGAGCAGTACTTC
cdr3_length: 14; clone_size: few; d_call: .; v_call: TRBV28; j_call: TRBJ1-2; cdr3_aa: CASSPRRDSYGYTF; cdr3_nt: TGTGCCAGCAGTCCCCGACGAGACAGTTATGGCTACACCTTC
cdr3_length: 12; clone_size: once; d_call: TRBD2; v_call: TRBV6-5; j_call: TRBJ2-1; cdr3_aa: CATGTSDHEQFF; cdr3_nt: TGTGCCACCGGGACTAGCGACCATGAGCAGTTCTTC
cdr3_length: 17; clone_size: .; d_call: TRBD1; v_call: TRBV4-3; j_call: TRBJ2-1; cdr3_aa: CASSQDRWTGVGNEQFF; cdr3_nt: TGCGCCAGCAGCCAAGATAGGTGGACAGGGGTAGGAAATGAGCAGTTCTTC
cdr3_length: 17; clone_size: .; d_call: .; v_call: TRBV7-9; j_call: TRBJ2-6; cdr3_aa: CASSFPLRGAGANVLTF; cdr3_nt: TGTGCCAGCAGCTTCCCTCTCAGGGGGGCTGGGGCCAACGTCCTGACTTTC
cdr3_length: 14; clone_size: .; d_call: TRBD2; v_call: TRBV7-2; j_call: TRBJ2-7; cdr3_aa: CASSLDSSGYEQYF; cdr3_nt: TGTGCCAGCAGCTTAGACTCTAGCGGATACGAGCAGTACTTC
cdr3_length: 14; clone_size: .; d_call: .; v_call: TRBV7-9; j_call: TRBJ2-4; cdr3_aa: CASSRPGSENIQYF; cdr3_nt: TGTGCCAGCAGTCGCCCGGGGTCTGAAAACATTCAGTACTTC
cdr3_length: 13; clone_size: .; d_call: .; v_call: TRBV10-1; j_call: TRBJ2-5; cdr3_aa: CASSPDSQETQYF; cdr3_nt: TGCGCCAGCAGTCCGGACAGCCAAGAGACCCAGTACTTC
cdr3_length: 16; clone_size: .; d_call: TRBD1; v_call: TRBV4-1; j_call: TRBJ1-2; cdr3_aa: CASSRSLRDRVYGYTF; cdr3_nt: TGCGCCAGCAGCCGGTCACTACGGGACAGGGTCTATGGCTACACCTTC
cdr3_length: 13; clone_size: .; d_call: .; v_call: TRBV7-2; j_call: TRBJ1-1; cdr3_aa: CASSLRTNTEAFF; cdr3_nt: TGTGCCAGCAGCTTACGCACTAACACTGAAGCTTTCTTT
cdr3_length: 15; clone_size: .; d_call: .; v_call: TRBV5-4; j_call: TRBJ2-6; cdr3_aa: CASSFRSSGANVLTF; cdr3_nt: TGTGCCAGCAGCTTCCGGAGCTCTGGGGCCAACGTCCTGACTTTC
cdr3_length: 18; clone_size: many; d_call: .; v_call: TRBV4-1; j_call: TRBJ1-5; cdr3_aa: CASSQVDLGLGGNQPQHF; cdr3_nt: TGCGCCAGCAGCCAAGTGGATTTGGGCCTCGGGGGCAATCAGCCCCAGCATTTT
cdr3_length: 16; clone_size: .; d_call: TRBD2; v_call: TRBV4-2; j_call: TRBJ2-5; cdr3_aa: CASSHAGLAGGETQYF; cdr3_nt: TGTGCCAGCAGCCATGCGGGACTAGCGGGAGGAGAGACCCAGTACTTC
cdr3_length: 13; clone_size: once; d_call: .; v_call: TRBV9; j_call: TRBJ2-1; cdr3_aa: CASSVLTVNEQFF; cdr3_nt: TGTGCCAGCAGCGTACTAACGGTCAATGAGCAGTTCTTC
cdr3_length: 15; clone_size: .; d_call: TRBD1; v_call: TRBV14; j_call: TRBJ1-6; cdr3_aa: CASSTGQGINSPLHF; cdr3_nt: TGTGCCAGCAGCACAGGACAGGGGATAAATTCACCCCTCCACTTT
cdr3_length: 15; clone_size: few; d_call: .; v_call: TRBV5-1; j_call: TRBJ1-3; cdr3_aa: CASSLGRPEGNTIYF; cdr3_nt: TGCGCCAGCAGCTTGGGTCGGCCGGAGGGAAACACCATATATTTT
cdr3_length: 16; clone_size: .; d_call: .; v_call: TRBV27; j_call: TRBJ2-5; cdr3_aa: CASSLTVEVSQETQYF; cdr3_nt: TGTGCCAGCAGTTTGACAGTGGAAGTATCGCAAGAGACCCAGTACTTC
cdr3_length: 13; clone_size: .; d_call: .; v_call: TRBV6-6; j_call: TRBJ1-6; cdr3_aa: CASSWAPPSPLHF; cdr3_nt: TGTGCCAGCAGTTGGGCCCCACCGTCACCCCTCCACTTT
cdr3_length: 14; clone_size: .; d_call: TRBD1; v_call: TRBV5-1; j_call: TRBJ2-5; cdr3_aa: CASSLSGQAETQYF; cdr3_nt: TGCGCCAGCAGCTTGTCCGGACAGGCAGAGACCCAGTACTTC
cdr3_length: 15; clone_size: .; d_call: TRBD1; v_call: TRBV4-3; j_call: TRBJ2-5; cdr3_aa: CASSQGRGPQETQYF; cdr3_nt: TGCGCCAGCAGCCAAGGAAGGGGGCCCCAAGAGACCCAGTACTTC